The next 27 T cell receptor beta chains were all read from a single sample in a study of a mutant IDH1 vaccine in newly diagnosed glioma. The antigens for these receptors are not known. Noted time point: week 11, during vaccination. Every vaccination contained 300 ug of the mutant IDH1 20-mer peptide and was paired with topical imiquimod. The assay was immunoSEQ multiplex PCR, and TCRdb's table has in-frame clones only and misses some. In the table there are about 130,000 clones, 80% of which are singletons. Specimen: PBMCs, collected from a glioma patient whose treatment included an IDH1 peptide vaccine. The receptors were sampled from a man between 40 and 49 years old with glioma.

The CDR3 DNA reads TGTGCCTGGAGCGCTAACAGGGGGGGCCACGAGCAGTACTTC. This translates into CAWSANRGGHEQYF. The rearrangement uses TRBV30 and TRBJ2-7; the D gene is possibly TRBD1 (8 bases). V shed 3 bases and J shed 5 bases, with 17 bases lying between them. The CDR3 spans 14 residues. From germline, CDR1 is GTSNPN and CDR2 SVGIG (reference sequence).

The chain employs TRBV11-3 and TRBJ1-1; D remains ambiguous. V lost 1 base and J 10 bases, leaving 13 bases between the germline ends. Germline assignment: CDR1 SGHNT and CDR2 YENEEA. CDR3 size: 13 residues. The CDR3 bases are TGTGCCAGCAGCTTAGCCGGCTACGGAGGAGCTTTCTTT. This translates into CASSLAGYGGAFF.

This clone was found a few times. V is TRBV5-6 and J is TRBJ1-1; unclear D gene. Germline values: CDR1 SGHDT, CDR2 YYEEEE. This CDR3 contains 13 residues. V shed 1 base and J shed 1 base, with 5 bases lying between them. CDR3 nucleotide sequence: TGTGCCAGCAGCTTGTACAGGAACACTGAAGCTTTCTTT. Translated, it gives CASSLYRNTEAFF.

This chain uses TRBV5-6 with TRBJ2-3; tentative D call: TRBD2 (6 bases). Germline V gene sequence: CDR1 SGHDT, CDR2 YYEEEE. The ends were cut back, 3 bases at V and 3 bases at J, with 17 bases in the middle. The CDR3 is 16 residues long. CDR3 sequence: CASSYRDFYPTDTQYF. DNA of the CDR3: TGTGCCAGCAGCTACCGGGACTTCTATCCTACAGATACGCAGTATTTT.

The chain links TRBV11-2 to TRBJ2-7; unclear D gene. Between the trimmed V and J ends, which lost 0 bases and 6 bases, there was a span of 6 bases. CDR1 is SGHAT, CDR2 FQNNGV, per germline. The CDR3 covers 12 residues. The CDR3: CASSLEAVEQYF. CDR3 sequence (DNA): TGTGCCAGCAGCTTAGAGGCCGTCGAGCAGTACTTC.

This rearrangement joins TRBV6-6 to TRBJ1-5; 7 bases align to TRBD1. The CDR3 consists of 16 residues. Germline V gives CDR1 MNHNY, CDR2 SVGAGI (reference sequence). With 2 bases clipped from V and 3 bases from J, the junction kept 7 bases outside the gene matches. Written as DNA, the CDR3 is TGTGCCAGCAGTTACCCACAGGGGTCTATCAATCAGCCCCAGCATTTT. Translation gives CASSYPQGSINQPQHF.

The V call is TRBV5-1, the J call TRBJ1-1, with TRBD1 matching 7 bases. Unmatched junction bases numbered 12, after V lost 3 bases and J lost 1 base. The CDR3 loop spans 17 amino acids. In germline, CDR1 is SGHRS, CDR2 YFSETQ. In DNA form, the CDR3 reads TGCGCCAGCAGCTCCAGGGTATCAGGGGGAACGAACACTGAAGCTTTCTTT. Translation: CASSSRVSGGTNTEAFF.

V and J are TRBV5-6 and TRBJ2-7, with 12 nucleotides matching TRBD2. CDR3 size: 15 residues. V was pared by 4 bases and J by 2 bases, with 4 bases of the junction left unmatched. Germline V lookup: CDR1 SGHDT, CDR2 YYEEEE. In DNA, the CDR3 is TGTGCCAGCAGCGAACTAGCGGGAGGTGCCTACGAGCAGTACTTC. It yields the protein CASSELAGGAYEQYF.

In this sample, this clone turned up once. The genes are TRBV5-4 and TRBJ2-3; 10 nucleotides agree with TRBD2. Unmatched junction bases numbered 13, after V lost 2 bases and J lost 4 bases. The CDR3 is made up of 18 amino acids. CDR1 is SGHNT and CDR2 is YYREEE in the germline V gene (reference sequence). CDR3 region: CASSFGPKASGGSDTQYF. CDR3 nucleotides: TGTGCCAGCAGCTTCGGACCCAAGGCTAGCGGGGGATCAGATACGCAGTATTTT.

CDR3 DNA sequence: TGTGCCAGTAGCCAACGGGACAGATGGTACTATGGCTACACCTTC. This encodes CASSQRDRWYYGYTF. The chain recombines TRBV19 with TRBJ1-2, with 7 bases that match TRBD1. The germline gives CDR1 LNHDA, CDR2 SQIVND (reference sequence). J was trimmed by 3 bases and V by 6 bases; bases with no gene match: 10. This CDR3 comprises 15 residues.

V gene TRBV27 combines with J gene TRBJ1-6; possible D gene TRBD1, 5 bases. V gave up 0 bases and J gave up 8 bases, with 8 bases separating them. The CDR3 is 14 amino acids. Per germline, CDR1 MNHEY and CDR2 SMNVEV (reference sequence). CDR3 region: CASSLSAGHSPLHF. CDR3 DNA: TGTGCCAGCAGTTTATCCGCAGGGCATTCACCCCTCCACTTT.

V is TRBV5-8 and J is TRBJ1-2, with D possibly being TRBD1 (5 bases). V lost 2 bases and J 4 bases, leaving 18 bases between the germline ends. Germline CDR1 reads SGHTS; CDR2 reads YDEGEE. This CDR3 is 16 amino acids long. CDR3 DNA sequence: TGTGCCAGCAGCTTTGGGGTGGTTCCAACAGGCTATGGCTACACCTTC. Translating it yields CASSFGVVPTGYGYTF.

The chain has TRBV18 and TRBJ1-2; 9 nucleotides align to TRBD1. J gave up 2 bases and V 2 bases, and 9 bases lay outside the gene matches. The CDR3 spans 17 residues. Germline CDR1 KGHSH, CDR2 LQKENI. CDR3 sequence: CASSPILTGTGNYGYTF. The CDR3 DNA sequence: TGTGCCAGCTCACCAATTCTGACCGGGACAGGGAACTATGGCTACACCTTC.

The chain joins TRBV28 to TRBJ2-5, with a weak D call TRBD1 (5 bases). Trimming took 7 bases from V and 5 from J, leaving 11 bases between them. Germline assignment: CDR1 MDHEN and CDR2 SYDVKM. The CDR3 is made up of 12 amino acids. The CDR3 protein is CASTGKGETQYF. The CDR3 DNA reads TGTGCCAGCACAGGGAAAGGGGAGACCCAGTACTTC.

Comments on this clone: One end of the junction fails to match germline, which may point to a read error. J is TRBJ2-7 and V is TRBV7-7; either TRBD1 or TRBD2 may supply D (5 bases each). This CDR3 comprises 15 residues. Germline assignment: CDR1 SSHAT and CDR2 FNYEAQ (reference sequence). The CDR3 region is CASSLGAGLSYEQYF. In DNA form, the CDR3 reads TGTGCTAGCAGCCTTGGGGCGGGTCTCTCCTACGAGCAGTACTTC. The full variable domain, with the rest looked up from reference TRBV7-7 and TRBJ2-7, is GAGVSQSPRYKVTKRGQDVTLRCDPISSHATLYWYQQALGQGPEFLTYFNYEAQPDKSGLPSDRFSAERPEGSISTLTIQRTEQRDSAMYRCASSLGAGLSYEQYFGPGTRLTVT.

The chain employs TRBV9 and TRBJ2-1; 9 bases fit TRBD2. The CDR3 is 17 residues long. Germline lookup yields CDR1 SGDLS and CDR2 YYNGEE. The junction had 10 bases not matched to a gene; V was cut back by 3 bases and J by 3 bases. This CDR3 is CASSAGGGANSYNEQFF. The CDR3 DNA sequence: TGTGCCAGCAGCGCCGGCGGGGGGGCTAATAGCTACAATGAGCAGTTCTTC. The full variable domain, rest sourced from reference TRBV9 and TRBJ2-1, is DSGVTQTPKHLITATGQRVTLRCSPRSGDLSVYWYQQSLDQGLQFLIQYYNGEERAKGNILERFSAQQFPDLHSELNLSSLELGDSALYFCASSAGGGANSYNEQFFGPGTRLTVL.

This chain links TRBV28 with TRBJ2-7, with D unresolved. There are 12 residues in the CDR3. Germline V gene data show CDR1 as MDHEN and CDR2 as SYDVKM. V lost 5 bases and J lost 3, with 8 bases in between. As DNA, the CDR3 is TGTGCCAGCAGTCGCGACAACTACGAGCAGTACTTC. Translation gives CASSRDNYEQYF.

The chain combines TRBV30 with TRBJ1-1; no clear D gene. This CDR3 has 12 residues. Trimming shortened V by 7 bases and J by 5 bases, and 14 bases separated the two germline ends. Germline V gene data show CDR1 as GTSNPN and CDR2 as SVGIG (reference sequence). CDR3 nucleotide sequence: TGTGCCTCGATCCGGGGAGTAACTGAAGCTTTCTTT. It yields the protein CASIRGVTEAFF. The full variable domain, in which reference TRBV30 and TRBJ1-1 provide the parts outside the CDR3, is SQTIHQWPATLVQPVGSPLSLECTVEGTSNPNLYWYRQAAGRGLQLLFYSVGIGQISSEVPQNLSASRPQDRQFILSSKKLLLSDSGFYLCASIRGVTEAFFGQGTRLTVV.

As concerns this clone: Other DNA sequences from this sample encode an identical CDR3 as well. The V gene is TRBV6-5, the J gene TRBJ2-3; D unclear. The germline V and J ends were trimmed by 4 bases and 5 bases, with 4 bases remaining between them. CDR1 and CDR2 (germline): MNHEY, SVGAGI. This CDR3 is 11 amino acids long. This CDR3 reads CASSLGDTQYF. The CDR3, as DNA: TGTGCCAGCAGTTTGGGAGATACGCAGTATTTT.

The CDR3 loop is CASSLGGVTREQFF. For the CDR3, the DNA is TGTGCCAGCAGCTTAGGGGGGGTCACTAGGGAGCAGTTCTTC. The chain joins TRBV7-2 to TRBJ2-1; D possibly corresponds to TRBD2 (6 bases). The CDR3 is 14 residues long. The germline V gene has CDR1 SGHTA and CDR2 FQGNSA. V lost 1 base to trimming and J lost 10 bases, with 14 bases between them.

This clone was picked up a small number of times. The rearrangement links TRBV4-3 to TRBJ1-2; D possibly corresponds to TRBD1 (6 bases). CDR1 and CDR2 (germline): LGHNA, YSLEER. The CDR3 length is 14 residues. Trimming took off 2 bases at V and 4 bases at J, with 11 bases between the two ends. The CDR3 DNA is TGCGCCAGCAGCCAATCAAACAGGGCCTATGGCTACACCTTC. Translating gives CASSQSNRAYGYTF.

This chain connects TRBV5-6 to TRBJ1-5, with D possibly being TRBD1 (5 bases). Trimming cost V 0 bases and J 0 bases, with 16 bases left between them. Germline CDR1 and CDR2: SGHDT and YYEEEE. The CDR3 is made up of 18 amino acids. The CDR3 here is CASSLAGTSVYSNQPQHF. In nucleotides, the CDR3 is TGTGCCAGCAGCTTGGCCGGGACCTCGGTTTATAGCAATCAGCCCCAGCATTTT.

The chain carries TRBV19 and TRBJ2-3; tentative D call: TRBD1 (6 bases). The ends were cut back, 10 bases at V and 2 bases at J, with 16 bases in the middle. The CDR3 has 14 amino acids. Germline V gene sequence: CDR1 LNHDA, CDR2 SQIVND (reference sequence). CDR3: CATGAPSLTDTQYF. Written as DNA, the CDR3 is TGTGCCACAGGGGCCCCTAGCCTCACAGATACGCAGTATTTT.

The chain couples TRBV30 to TRBJ2-5; TRBD2 is a possible D gene (5 bases). The germline CDR1 and CDR2 sequences are GTSNPN and SVGIG (reference sequence). V was trimmed by 2 bases and J by 5 bases, leaving 15 bases between them. The CDR3 runs to 14 residues. This CDR3 is CAWSPWWGAETQYF. The CDR3 DNA is TGTGCCTGGAGTCCCTGGTGGGGAGCGGAGACCCAGTACTTC.

A single count supports this clone. This chain uses TRBV7-9 with TRBJ2-5; 8 bases align to TRBD2. CDR1 is SEHNR, CDR2 FQNEAQ, per germline (reference sequence). The CDR3 runs to 14 residues. V lost 5 bases, J lost 4 bases, and 6 bases stayed unmatched. CDR3 coding DNA: TGTGCCAGCAGCCAGGGCGGGGGGAGAGAGACCCAGTACTTC. It yields the protein CASSQGGGRETQYF.

The chain couples TRBV19 to TRBJ1-2; no reliable D call. Germline assignment: CDR1 LNHDA and CDR2 SQIVND (reference sequence). Trimming removed 5 bases from V and 0 bases from J, with 13 bases in between. This CDR3 spans 15 amino acids. CDR3 in DNA: TGTGCCAGTAGTCCTGGACTATATACTAACTATGGCTACACCTTC. Its protein product is CASSPGLYTNYGYTF.

The chain links TRBV20-1 to TRBJ2-1, with unresolved D. The CDR3 has 11 residues. Trimming pared 5 bases from V and 3 bases from J, leaving 5 bases between. Germline lookup yields CDR1 DFQATT and CDR2 SNEGSKA (reference sequence). In DNA form, the CDR3 reads TGCAGTGCTGACGTCTACAATGAGCAGTTCTTC. This encodes CSADVYNEQFF.